This TCR beta chain was documented in a study of cytomegalovirus exposure and HLA in healthy donors. Study overall: The Caucasian-associated ancestry cluster held less than 85% of 300 to 450 genotyped donors. General study findings and limits: Some segments of the V type, notably TRBV6-2 and TRBV6-3, were excluded as indistinguishable. TCR beta chains numbering 164 were designated cytomegalovirus-associated.

CDR1 MNHEY and CDR2 SVGAGI come from the germline V gene. This CDR3 contains 15 residues. A remark on this clone: What it binds is unknown.

With 60 Vbeta and 13 Jbeta primers, the PCR was carried out. Profiling relied on immunoSEQ multiplex PCR, and the TCRdb table lists in-frame clones only, not all of them. Of under 250,000 clones listed, roughly four fifths were seen once; the top ten hold around 8%. What was sequenced was PBMCs. V usage is TRBV6-5 and J usage is TRBJ2-5, with 7 bases aligning to TRBD2. Near its end, the DNA agrees better with TRBJ2-7, so the J call may be wrong. The clonotype originates from a woman in her sixties in good health and CMV-seropositive. In DNA form, the CDR3 reads TGTGCCAGCAGTCCGGACGCGGGAGTTTCCTACGAGCAGTACTTC. It is translated as CASSPDAGVSYEQYF.